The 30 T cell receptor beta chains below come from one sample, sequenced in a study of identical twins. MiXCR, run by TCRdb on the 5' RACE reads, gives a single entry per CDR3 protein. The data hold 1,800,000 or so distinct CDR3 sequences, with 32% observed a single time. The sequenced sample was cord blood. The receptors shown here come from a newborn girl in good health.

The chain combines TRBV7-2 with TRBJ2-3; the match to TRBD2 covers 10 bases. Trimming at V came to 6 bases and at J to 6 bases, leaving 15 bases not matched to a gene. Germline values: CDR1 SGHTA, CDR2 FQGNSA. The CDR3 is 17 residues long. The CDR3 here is CASSSGVAGGRRDTQYF. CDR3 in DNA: TGTGCCAGCAGTTCTGGGGTAGCGGGAGGAAGGCGGGATACGCAGTATTTT.

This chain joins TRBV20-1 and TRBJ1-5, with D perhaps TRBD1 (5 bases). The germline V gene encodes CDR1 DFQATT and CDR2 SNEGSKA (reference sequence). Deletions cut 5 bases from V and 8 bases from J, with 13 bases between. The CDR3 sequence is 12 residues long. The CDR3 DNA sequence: TGCAGTGCTGGACGGCAAGGGGAGCCCCAGCATTTT. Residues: CSAGRQGEPQHF.

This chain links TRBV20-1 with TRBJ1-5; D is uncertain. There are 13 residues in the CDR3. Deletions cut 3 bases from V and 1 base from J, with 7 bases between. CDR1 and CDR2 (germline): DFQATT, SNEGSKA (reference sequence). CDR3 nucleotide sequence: TGCAGTGCTAGTGAGGACAGCAATCAGCCCCAGCATTTT. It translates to CSASEDSNQPQHF.

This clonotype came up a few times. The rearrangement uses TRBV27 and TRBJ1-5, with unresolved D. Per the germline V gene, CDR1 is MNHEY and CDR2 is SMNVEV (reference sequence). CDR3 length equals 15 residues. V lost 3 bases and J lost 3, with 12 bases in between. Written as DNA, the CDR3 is TGTGCCAGCAGTTTCGGACGACCTAACAATCAGCCCCAGCATTTT. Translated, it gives CASSFGRPNNQPQHF.

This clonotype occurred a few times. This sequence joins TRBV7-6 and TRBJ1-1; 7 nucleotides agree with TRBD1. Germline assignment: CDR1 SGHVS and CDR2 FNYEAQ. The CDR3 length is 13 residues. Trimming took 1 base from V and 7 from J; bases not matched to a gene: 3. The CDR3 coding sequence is TGTGCCAGCAGCTTAGTCGGACAGGTTGAAGCTTTCTTT. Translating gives CASSLVGQVEAFF.

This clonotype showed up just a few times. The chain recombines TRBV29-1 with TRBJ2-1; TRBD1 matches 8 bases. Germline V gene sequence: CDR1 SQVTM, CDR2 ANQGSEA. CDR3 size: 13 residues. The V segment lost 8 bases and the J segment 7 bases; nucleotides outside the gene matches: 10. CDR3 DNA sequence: TGCAGCCTGGACAGGGTTCAGGGGAATGAGCAGTTCTTC. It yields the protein CSLDRVQGNEQFF.

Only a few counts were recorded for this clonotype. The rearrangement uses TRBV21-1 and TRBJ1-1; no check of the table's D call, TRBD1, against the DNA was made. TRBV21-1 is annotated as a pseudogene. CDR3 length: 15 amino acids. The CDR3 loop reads CASLSYRGEDTEAFF. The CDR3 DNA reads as TGTGCCAGCTTGTCTTACAGGGGCGAGGACACTGAAGCTTTCTTT.

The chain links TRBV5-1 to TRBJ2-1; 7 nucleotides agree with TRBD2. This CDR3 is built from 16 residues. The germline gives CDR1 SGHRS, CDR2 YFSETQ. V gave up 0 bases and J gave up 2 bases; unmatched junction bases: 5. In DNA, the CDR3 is TGCGCCAGCAGCTTGGGGGCGGGAGCAACCTACAATGAGCAGTTCTTC. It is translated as CASSLGAGATYNEQFF.

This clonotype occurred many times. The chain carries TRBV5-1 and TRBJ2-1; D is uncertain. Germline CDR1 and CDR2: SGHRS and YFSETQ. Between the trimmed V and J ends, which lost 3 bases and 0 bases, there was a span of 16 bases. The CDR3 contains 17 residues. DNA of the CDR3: TGCGCCAGCAGCTCTTCTCGCGAAAGGTCCTCCTACAATGAGCAGTTCTTC. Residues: CASSSSRERSSYNEQFF.

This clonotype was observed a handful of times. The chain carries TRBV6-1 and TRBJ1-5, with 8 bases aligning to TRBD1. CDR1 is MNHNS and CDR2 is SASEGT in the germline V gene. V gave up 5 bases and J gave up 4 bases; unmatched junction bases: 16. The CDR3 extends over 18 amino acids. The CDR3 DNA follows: TGTGCCAGCAGTATCAGACAGGGGTCCTCACCCACGAATCAGCCCCAGCATTTT. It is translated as CASSIRQGSSPTNQPQHF.

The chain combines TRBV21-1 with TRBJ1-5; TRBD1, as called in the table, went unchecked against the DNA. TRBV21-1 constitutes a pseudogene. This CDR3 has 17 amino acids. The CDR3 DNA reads TGTGCCAGCAGCTCCACGTTGGGGGATTATAGCAATCAGCCCCAGCATTTT. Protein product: CASSSTLGDYSNQPQHF.

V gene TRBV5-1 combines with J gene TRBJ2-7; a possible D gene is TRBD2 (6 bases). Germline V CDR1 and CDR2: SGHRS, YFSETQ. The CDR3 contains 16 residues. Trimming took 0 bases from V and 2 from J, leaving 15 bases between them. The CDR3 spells CASSLGWGTETYEQYF. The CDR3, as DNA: TGCGCCAGCAGCTTGGGTTGGGGGACTGAAACCTACGAGCAGTACTTC.

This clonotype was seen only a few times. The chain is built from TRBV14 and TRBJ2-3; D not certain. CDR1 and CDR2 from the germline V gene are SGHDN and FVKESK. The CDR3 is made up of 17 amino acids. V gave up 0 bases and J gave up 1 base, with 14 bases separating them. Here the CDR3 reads CASSQERGRPGTDTQYF. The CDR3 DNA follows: TGTGCCAGCAGCCAAGAACGTGGCAGGCCCGGCACAGATACGCAGTATTTT.

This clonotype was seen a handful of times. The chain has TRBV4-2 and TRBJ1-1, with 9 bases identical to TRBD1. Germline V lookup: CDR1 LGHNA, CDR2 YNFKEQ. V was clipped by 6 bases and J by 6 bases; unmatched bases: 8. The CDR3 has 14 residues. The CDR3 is CASRLGQGTAEAFF. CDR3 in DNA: TGTGCCAGCAGGTTGGGACAGGGTACCGCTGAAGCTTTCTTT.

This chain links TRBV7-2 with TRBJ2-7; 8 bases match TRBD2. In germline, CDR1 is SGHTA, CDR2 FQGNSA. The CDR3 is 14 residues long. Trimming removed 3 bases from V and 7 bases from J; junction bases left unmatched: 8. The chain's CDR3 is CASSFRFGRGEQYF. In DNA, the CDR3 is TGTGCCAGCAGCTTTAGGTTCGGGAGGGGAGAGCAGTACTTC.

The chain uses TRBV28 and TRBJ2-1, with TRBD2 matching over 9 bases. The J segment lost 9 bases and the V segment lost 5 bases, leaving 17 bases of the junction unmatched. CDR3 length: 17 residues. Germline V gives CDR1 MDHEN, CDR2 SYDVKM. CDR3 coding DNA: TGTGCCAGCAGTACCTTCGGGGGCGGACTAGCGAGTGGTGAGCAGTTCTTC. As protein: CASSTFGGGLASGEQFF.

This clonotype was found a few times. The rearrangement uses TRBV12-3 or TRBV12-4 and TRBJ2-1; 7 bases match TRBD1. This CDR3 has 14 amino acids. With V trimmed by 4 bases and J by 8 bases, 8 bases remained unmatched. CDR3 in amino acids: CASSYRGRVDEQFF. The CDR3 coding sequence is TGTGCCAGCAGTTACAGGGGTAGGGTGGATGAGCAGTTCTTC.

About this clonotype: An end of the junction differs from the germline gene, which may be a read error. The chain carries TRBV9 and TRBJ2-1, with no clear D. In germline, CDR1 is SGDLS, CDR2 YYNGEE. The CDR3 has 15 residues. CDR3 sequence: CTSSVEGEAYNEQFF. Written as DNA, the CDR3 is TGTACCAGCAGCGTAGAAGGAGAGGCCTACAATGAGCAGTTCTTC. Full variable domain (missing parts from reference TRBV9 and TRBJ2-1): DSGVTQTPKHLITATGQRVTLRCSPRSGDLSVYWYQQSLDQGLQFLIQYYNGEERAKGNILERFSAQQFPDLHSELNLSSLELGDSALYFCTSSVEGEAYNEQFFGPGTRLTVL.

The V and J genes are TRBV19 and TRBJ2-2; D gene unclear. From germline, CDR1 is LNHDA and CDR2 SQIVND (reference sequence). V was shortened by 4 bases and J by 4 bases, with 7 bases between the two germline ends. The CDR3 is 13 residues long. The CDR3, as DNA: TGTGCCAGTAGTACGGGTCCCACCGGGGAGCTGTTTTTT. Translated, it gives CASSTGPTGELFF.

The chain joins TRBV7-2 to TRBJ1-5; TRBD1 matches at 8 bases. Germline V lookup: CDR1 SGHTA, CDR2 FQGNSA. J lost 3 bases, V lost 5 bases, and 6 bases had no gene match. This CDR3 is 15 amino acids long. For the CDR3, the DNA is TGTGCCAGCAGCGTTCAGGGGGCCGTCAATCAGCCCCAGCATTTT. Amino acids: CASSVQGAVNQPQHF.

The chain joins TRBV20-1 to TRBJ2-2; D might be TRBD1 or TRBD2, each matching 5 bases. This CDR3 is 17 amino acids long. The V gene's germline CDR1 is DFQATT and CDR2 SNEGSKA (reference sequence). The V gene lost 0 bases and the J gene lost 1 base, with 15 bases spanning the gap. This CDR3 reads CSARDIYLGENTGELFF. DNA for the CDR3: TGCAGTGCTAGAGATATTTACTTGGGGGAGAACACCGGGGAGCTGTTTTTT.

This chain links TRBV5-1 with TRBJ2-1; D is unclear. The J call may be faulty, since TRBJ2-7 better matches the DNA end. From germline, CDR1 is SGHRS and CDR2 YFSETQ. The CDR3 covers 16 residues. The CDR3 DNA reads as TGCGCCAGCGGAGATAGAGAGAGGAGCTCCTACAATGAGCAGTACTTC. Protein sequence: CASGDRERSSYNEQYF.

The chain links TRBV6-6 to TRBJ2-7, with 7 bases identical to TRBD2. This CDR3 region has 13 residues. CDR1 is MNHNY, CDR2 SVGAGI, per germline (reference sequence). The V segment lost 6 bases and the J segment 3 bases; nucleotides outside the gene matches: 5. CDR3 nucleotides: TGTGCCAGCAGCGCCGGGACTATCTACGAGCAGTACTTC. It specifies CASSAGTIYEQYF.

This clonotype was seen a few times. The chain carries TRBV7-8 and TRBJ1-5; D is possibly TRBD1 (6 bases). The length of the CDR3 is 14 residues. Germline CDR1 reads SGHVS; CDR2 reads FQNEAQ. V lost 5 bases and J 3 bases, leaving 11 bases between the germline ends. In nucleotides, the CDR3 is TGTGCCAGCAGCCGGGACACCCTCAATCAGCCCCAGCATTTT. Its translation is CASSRDTLNQPQHF.

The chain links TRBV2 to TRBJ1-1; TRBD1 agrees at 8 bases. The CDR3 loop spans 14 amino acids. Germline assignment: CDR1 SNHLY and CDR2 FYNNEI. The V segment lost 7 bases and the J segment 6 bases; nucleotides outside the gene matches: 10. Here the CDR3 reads CASNGRPTGAEAFF. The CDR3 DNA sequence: TGTGCCAGCAATGGGAGGCCGACAGGGGCTGAAGCTTTCTTT.

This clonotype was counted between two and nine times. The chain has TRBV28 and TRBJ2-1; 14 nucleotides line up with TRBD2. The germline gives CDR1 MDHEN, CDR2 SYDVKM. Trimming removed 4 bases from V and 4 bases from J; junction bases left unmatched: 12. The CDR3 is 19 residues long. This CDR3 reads CASSYPSRGTSGRYNEQFF. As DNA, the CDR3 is TGTGCCAGCAGTTACCCTTCCAGGGGGACTAGCGGGAGATACAATGAGCAGTTCTTC.

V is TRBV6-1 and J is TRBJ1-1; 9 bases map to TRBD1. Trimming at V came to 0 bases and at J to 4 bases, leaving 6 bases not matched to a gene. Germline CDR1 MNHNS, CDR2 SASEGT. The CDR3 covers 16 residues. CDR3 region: CASSEAPRDRATEAFF. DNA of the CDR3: TGTGCCAGCAGTGAAGCGCCTCGGGACAGGGCCACTGAAGCTTTCTTT.

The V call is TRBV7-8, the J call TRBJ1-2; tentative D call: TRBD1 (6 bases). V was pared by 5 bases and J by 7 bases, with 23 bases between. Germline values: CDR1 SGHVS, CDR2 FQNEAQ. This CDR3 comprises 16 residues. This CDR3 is CASSLLSWGRVSGYTF. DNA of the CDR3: TGTGCCAGCAGCCTTCTTTCGTGGGGGCGCGTCAGTGGCTACACCTTC.

The CDR3 spells CSASPWGPLSNYGYTF. The CDR3 region has the DNA TGCAGTGCTAGCCCCTGGGGACCTCTCTCTAACTATGGCTACACCTTC. The rearrangement uses TRBV20-1 and TRBJ1-2, with a tentative D call TRBD1 (5 bases). The CDR3 loop spans 16 amino acids. Germline values: CDR1 DFQATT, CDR2 SNEGSKA (reference sequence). V dropped 3 bases and J dropped 0 bases, with 17 bases sitting between them.

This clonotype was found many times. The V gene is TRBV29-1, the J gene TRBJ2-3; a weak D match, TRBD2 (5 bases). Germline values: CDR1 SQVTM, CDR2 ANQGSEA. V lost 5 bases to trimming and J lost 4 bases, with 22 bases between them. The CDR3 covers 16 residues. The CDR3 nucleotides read TGCAGCGTTTCGCCCCACATTCGGGGAGTACCAGATACGCAGTATTTT. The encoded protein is CSVSPHIRGVPDTQYF.